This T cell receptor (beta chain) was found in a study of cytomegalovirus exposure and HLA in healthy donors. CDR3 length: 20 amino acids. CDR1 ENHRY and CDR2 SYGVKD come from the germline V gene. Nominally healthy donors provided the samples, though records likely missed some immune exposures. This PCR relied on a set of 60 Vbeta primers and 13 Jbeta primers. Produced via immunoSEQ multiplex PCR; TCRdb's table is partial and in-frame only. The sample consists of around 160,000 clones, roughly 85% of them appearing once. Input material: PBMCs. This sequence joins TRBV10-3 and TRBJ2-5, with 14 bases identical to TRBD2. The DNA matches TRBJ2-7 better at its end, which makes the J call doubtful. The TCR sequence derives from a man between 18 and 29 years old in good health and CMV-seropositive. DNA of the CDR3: TGTGCCATCAGTGAGGGGGGCGGACTAGCGGGGGGCCCCGGTATCTACGAGCAGTACTTC. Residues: CAISEGGGLAGGPGIYEQYF.